What follows are 14 T cell receptor beta chains derived from one specimen sequenced in a study of identical twins' blood T cells. TCRdb re-derived calls from the 5' RACE reads in MiXCR, one entry per CDR3 protein. The sample consists of fewer than 450,000 distinct CDR3 sequences, under 30% of them appearing once. Sample: PBMCs. The receptors come from a woman aged 18-50 years in good health.

This chain links TRBV2 with TRBJ1-4; D perhaps matches TRBD1 (6 bases). CDR3 length: 16 amino acids. Germline V CDR1 and CDR2: SNHLY, FYNNEI. V was cut by 2 bases and J by 7 bases, with 17 bases left in between. The CDR3 sequence: CASSESMGARGEKLFF. In DNA, the CDR3 is TGTGCCAGCAGTGAAAGTATGGGGGCGAGAGGTGAAAAACTGTTTTTT.

The CDR3 nucleotides are TGTGCCAGCAGCAGAGGGGCGGCGAACACTGAAGCTTTCTTT. Translation gives CASSRGAANTEAFF. The chain employs TRBV7-2 and TRBJ1-1; D may be TRBD1 (5 bases). V dropped 5 bases and J dropped 1 base, with 11 bases sitting between them. The CDR3 is 14 residues long. CDR1 SGHTA and CDR2 FQGNSA come from the germline V gene.

Concerning this clonotype itself: A much larger clonotype is one base distant, so this may be a read error. The genes are TRBV6-2 or TRBV6-3 and TRBJ1-1; D ambiguous. Trimming took off 0 bases at V and 11 bases at J, with 13 bases between the two ends. Per germline, CDR1 MNHEY and CDR2 SVGEGT. The CDR3 is made up of 13 amino acids. CDR3 region: CASSYSSLRDAFF. The CDR3 DNA is TGTGCCAGCAGTTACTCGTCGTTGAGGGATGCTTTCTTT.

This clonotype has only a few counts. The chain couples TRBV16 to TRBJ1-2, with D possibly matching TRBD1 (6 bases). Germline-derived CDR1 and CDR2 are KGHSY and FQNENV. The CDR3 has 15 residues. The V end lost 4 bases, the J end lost 5 bases, and 17 bases lay between the germline ends. This CDR3 is CASSRFLGTQYGYTF. The DNA of the CDR3 is TGTGCCAGCAGCCGCTTCCTAGGGACACAATATGGCTACACCTTC.

The chain recombines TRBV2 with TRBJ2-1; D ambiguous. V lost 6 bases and J lost 8, with 8 bases in between. CDR1 and CDR2 (germline): SNHLY, FYNNEI. This CDR3 comprises 11 residues. CDR3 region: CASRLQDEQFF. DNA of the CDR3: TGTGCCAGCAGGCTACAAGATGAGCAGTTCTTC.

In this sample, this clonotype turned up a few times. The rearrangement links TRBV20-1 to TRBJ1-1; D unresolved. The CDR3 runs to 11 residues. Trimming cost V 3 bases and J 8 bases, with 10 bases left between them. Germline values: CDR1 DFQATT, CDR2 SNEGSKA (reference sequence). The CDR3 loop reads CSARAFFEAFF. The CDR3 nucleotides read TGCAGTGCTAGGGCGTTCTTCGAAGCTTTCTTT.

This clonotype was counted a few times. The rearrangement links TRBV3-1 to TRBJ1-2; D unresolved. CDR3 length equals 15 residues. The V gene's germline CDR1 is LGHDT and CDR2 YNNKEL (reference sequence). Trimming shortened V by 4 bases and J by 8 bases, and 20 bases separated the two germline ends. CDR3 sequence (DNA): TGTGCCAGCAGCCTCCTACGGGGAACGGGTCGGGGCTACACCTTC. This encodes CASSLLRGTGRGYTF. The variable domain in full, with the rest retrieved from reference TRBV3-1 and TRBJ1-2, is DTAVSQTPKYLVTQMGNDKSIKCEQNLGHDTMYWYKQDSKKFLKIMFSYNNKELIINETVPNRFSPKSPDKAHLNLHINSLELGDSAVYFCASSLLRGTGRGYTFGSGTRLTVV.

The chain is built from TRBV29-1 and TRBJ2-1; maybe TRBD1 (6 bases). The CDR3 totals 13 residues. Germline loops: CDR1 SQVTM, CDR2 ANQGSEA. V was cut by 6 bases and J by 6 bases, with 15 bases left in between. The chain's CDR3 is CSVHWTDPNEQFF. CDR3 sequence (DNA): TGCAGCGTCCACTGGACAGACCCCAATGAGCAGTTCTTC.

The chain uses TRBV27 and TRBJ1-1; D uncertain. Deletions cut 5 bases from V and 1 base from J, with 14 bases between. Germline CDR1 and CDR2: MNHEY and SMNVEV (reference sequence). This CDR3 has 15 residues. The CDR3: CASSRISGRNTEAFF. The CDR3 DNA is TGTGCCAGCAGTCGAATCTCGGGGAGGAACACTGAAGCTTTCTTT.

This clonotype was seen a few times. This chain uses TRBV20-1 with TRBJ2-3; D perhaps matches TRBD2 (7 bases). V was shortened by 6 bases and J by 2 bases, with 12 bases between the two germline ends. Germline-derived CDR1 and CDR2 are DFQATT and SNEGSKA (reference sequence). There are 13 residues in the CDR3. CDR3: CSAGGGVTDTQYF. In DNA form, the CDR3 reads TGCAGTGCGGGGGGGGGCGTCACAGATACGCAGTATTTT.

The chain uses TRBV7-9 and TRBJ1-3, with D unclear. V dropped 5 bases and J dropped 3 bases, with 14 bases sitting between them. The length of the CDR3 is 15 residues. Germline V gene sequence: CDR1 SEHNR, CDR2 FQNEAQ (reference sequence). This CDR3 is CASSPKPRGGNTIYF. The CDR3 nucleotides read TGTGCCAGCAGCCCAAAGCCACGAGGTGGAAACACCATATATTTT.

The chain links TRBV19 to TRBJ2-2; D is perhaps TRBD2 (5 bases). CDR1 and CDR2 from the germline V gene are LNHDA and SQIVND (reference sequence). The CDR3 is 16 amino acids. V lost 6 bases to trimming and J lost 5 bases, with 19 bases between them. CDR3 region: CASSPRGRGFTGELFF. DNA for the CDR3: TGTGCCAGTAGCCCTCGAGGACGCGGGTTTACCGGGGAGCTGTTTTTT.

This clonotype was detected only a few times. The rearrangement joins TRBV20-1 to TRBJ1-4; 9 bases are a match to TRBD1. The germline V gene encodes CDR1 DFQATT and CDR2 SNEGSKA (reference sequence). The CDR3 spans 15 residues. Trimming at V came to 5 bases and at J to 8 bases, leaving 12 bases not matched to a gene. CDR3 residues: CSAADRTGAGEKLFF. CDR3 sequence (DNA): TGCAGTGCTGCTGACCGGACAGGGGCCGGGGAAAAACTGTTTTTT.

This chain links TRBV6-5 with TRBJ2-1, with 11 bases fitting TRBD2. The CDR3 sequence is 17 residues long. V was pared by 2 bases and J by 9 bases, with 12 bases of the junction left unmatched. Germline V gives CDR1 MNHEY, CDR2 SVGAGI. The CDR3 bases are TGTGCCAGCAGTTACCCGATGCTAGCGGGAGGCCTCGGTGAGCAGTTCTTC. Protein: CASSYPMLAGGLGEQFF.